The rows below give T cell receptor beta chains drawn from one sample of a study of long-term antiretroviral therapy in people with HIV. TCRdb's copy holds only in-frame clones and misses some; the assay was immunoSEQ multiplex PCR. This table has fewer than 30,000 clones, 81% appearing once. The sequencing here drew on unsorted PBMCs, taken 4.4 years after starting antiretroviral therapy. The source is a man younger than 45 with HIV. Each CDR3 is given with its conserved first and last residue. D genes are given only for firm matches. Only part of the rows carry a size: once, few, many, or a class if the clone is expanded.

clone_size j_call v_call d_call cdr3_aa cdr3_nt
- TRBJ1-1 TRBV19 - CASSSVYEAFF TGTGCCAGTAGTTCCGTATATGAAGCTTTCTTT
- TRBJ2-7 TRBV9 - CASSPRAGGIYEQYF TGTGCCAGCAGCCCGAGAGCAGGGGGGATCTACGAGCAGTACTTC
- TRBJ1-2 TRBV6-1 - CASSEFSGQYYGYTF TGTGCCAGCAGTGAATTCAGTGGGCAGTACTATGGCTACACCTTC
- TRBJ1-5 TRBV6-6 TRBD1 CASSYKTTGANQPQHF TGTGCCAGCAGTTATAAGACGACAGGGGCTAATCAGCCCCAGCATTTT
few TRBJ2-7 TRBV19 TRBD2 CASSIGLAGAYEQYF TGTGCCAGTAGTATCGGGCTAGCGGGCGCCTACGAGCAGTACTTC
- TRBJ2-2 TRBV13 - CASSLTQGTGELFF TGTGCCAGCAGCTTGACGCAGGGGACCGGGGAGCTGTTTTTT
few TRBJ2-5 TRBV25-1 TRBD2 CASSDLTSGGRETQYF TGTGCCAGCAGTGATTTAACTAGCGGGGGGCGAGAGACCCAGTACTTC
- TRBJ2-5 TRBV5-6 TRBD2 CASSHDREGETQYF TGTGCCAGCAGCCACGACCGGGAGGGAGAGACCCAGTACTTC
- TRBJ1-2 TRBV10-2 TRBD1 CASSPTGINYGYTF TGCGCCAGCAGCCCGACAGGGATTAACTATGGCTACACCTTC
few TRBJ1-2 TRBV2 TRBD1 CASRPPGTVQGYTF TGTGCCAGCAGGCCACCTGGGACAGTGCAGGGCTACACCTTC
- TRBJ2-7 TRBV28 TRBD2 CASSGTSSYEQYF TGTGCCAGCAGTGGGACTAGCTCATACGAGCAGTACTTC
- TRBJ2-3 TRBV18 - CASSATSTDTQYF TGTGCCAGCTCAGCCACTAGCACAGATACGCAGTATTTT
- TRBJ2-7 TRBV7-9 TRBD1 CASSLEGAKDEQYF TGTGCCAGCAGCTTAGAGGGGGCCAAAGACGAGCAGTACTTC
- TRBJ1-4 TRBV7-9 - CASSSRQTKLFF TGTGCCAGCAGTTCCCGACAGACGAAACTGTTTTTT
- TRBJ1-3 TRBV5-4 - CASSYGQSSSGNTIYF TGTGCCAGCAGCTACGGACAGAGCAGCTCTGGAAACACCATATATTTT
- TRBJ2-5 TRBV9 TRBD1 CASSVATGGLETQYF TGTGCCAGCAGCGTTGCAACAGGGGGTTTGGAGACCCAGTACTTC
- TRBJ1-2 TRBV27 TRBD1 CASSLTPGTGHGYTF TGTGCCAGCAGTTTAACCCCCGGGACAGGGCACGGCTACACCTTC
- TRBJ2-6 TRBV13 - CASSGGSGANVLTF TGTGCCAGCAGCGGGGGCTCTGGGGCCAACGTCCTGACTTTC
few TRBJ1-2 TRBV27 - CASSLKQTNYGYTF TGTGCCAGCAGTTTAAAACAGACCAACTATGGCTACACCTTC
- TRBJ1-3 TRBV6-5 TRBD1 CASSPQGAFGNTIYF TGTGCCAGCAGTCCACAGGGGGCTTTCGGAAACACCATATATTTT
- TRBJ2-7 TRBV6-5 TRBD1 CASSYSITGGDEQYF TGTGCCAGCAGTTACTCGATCACAGGGGGCGACGAGCAGTACTTC
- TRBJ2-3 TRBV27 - CASSLYGRGPTDTQYF TGTGCCAGCAGTTTATACGGGCGGGGGCCGACAGATACGCAGTATTTT
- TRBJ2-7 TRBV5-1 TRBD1 CASSAGQGLETYEQYF TGCGCCAGCAGCGCCGGACAGGGATTGGAGACCTACGAGCAGTACTTC
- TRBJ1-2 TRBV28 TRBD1 CAITRAGGDYGYTF TGTGCCATCACTCGTGCAGGGGGTGACTATGGCTACACCTTC
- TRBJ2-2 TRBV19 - CASKGRDTLIFKPNTGELFF TGTGCCAGTAAGGGCCGGGACACACTAATTTTCAAGCCGAACACCGGGGAGCTGTTTTTT
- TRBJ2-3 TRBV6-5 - CASSYSGNADTQYF TGTGCCAGCAGTTACAGTGGAAACGCAGATACGCAGTATTTT
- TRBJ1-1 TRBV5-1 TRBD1 CASSLAGGENTEAFF TGCGCCAGCAGCTTGGCAGGGGGAGAGAACACTGAAGCTTTCTTT
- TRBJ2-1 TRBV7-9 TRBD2 CASTKAGGYDEQFF TGTGCCAGCACCAAAGCGGGAGGCTACGATGAGCAGTTCTTC
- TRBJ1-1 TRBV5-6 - CASSWGLNTEAFF TGTGCCAGCAGCTGGGGGCTGAACACTGAAGCTTTCTTT
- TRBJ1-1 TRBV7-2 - CASSLFGAGYTEAFF TGTGCCAGCAGCTTATTCGGGGCTGGGTACACTGAAGCTTTCTTT
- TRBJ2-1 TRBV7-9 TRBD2 CASSLAGAGGPGNEQFF TGTGCCAGCAGCTTAGCCGGAGCGGGGGGGCCCGGTAATGAGCAGTTCTTC
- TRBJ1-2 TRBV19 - CASSKAAIYGYTF TGTGCCAGTAGTAAGGCAGCTATCTATGGCTACACCTTC
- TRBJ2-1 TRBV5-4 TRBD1 CASSSRDSPEQFF TGTGCCAGCAGCTCCCGGGACAGCCCTGAGCAGTTCTTC
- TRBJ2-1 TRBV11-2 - CASSPPPANEQFF TGTGCCAGCAGCCCGCCCCCGGCCAATGAGCAGTTCTTC
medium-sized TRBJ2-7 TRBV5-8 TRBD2 CASSLNARREGFYEQYF TGTGCCAGCAGCCTGAACGCCCGTCGGGAGGGATTCTACGAGCAGTACTTC
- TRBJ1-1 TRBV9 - CASSVGLSETPKEAFF TGTGCCAGCAGCGTAGGTCTTTCAGAGACCCCTAAGGAAGCTTTCTTT
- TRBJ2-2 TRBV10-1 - CASSDRGPGELFF TGCGCCAGCAGTGACAGGGGACCCGGGGAGCTGTTTTTT
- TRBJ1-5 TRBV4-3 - CASSQEAGVGQPQHF TGCGCCAGCAGCCAAGAAGCAGGGGTAGGTCAGCCCCAGCATTTT
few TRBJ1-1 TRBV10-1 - CASSPSRGPVNTEAFF TGCGCCAGCAGCCCGAGTAGGGGTCCCGTAAACACTGAAGCTTTCTTT
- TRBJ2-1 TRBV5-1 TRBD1 CASSDSGQGAHEQFF TGCGCCAGCAGCGATTCGGGACAGGGGGCCCATGAGCAGTTCTTC
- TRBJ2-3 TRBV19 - CASSWRTDTQYF TGTGCCAGTAGTTGGCGCACAGATACGCAGTATTTT
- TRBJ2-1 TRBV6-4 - CASSEGKESYNEQFF TGTGCCAGCAGTGAAGGGAAGGAATCATACAATGAGCAGTTCTTC
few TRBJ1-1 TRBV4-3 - CASSQETGYTEAFF TGCGCCAGCAGCCAAGAGACAGGTTATACTGAAGCTTTCTTT
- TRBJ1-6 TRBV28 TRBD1 CASSSRGSRDNSPLHF TGTGCCAGCAGTTCCAGGGGGAGCAGAGACAATTCACCCCTCCACTTT
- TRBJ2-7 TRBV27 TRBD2 CASSYSSGIYEQYF TGTGCCAGCAGTTATTCTAGCGGGATCTACGAGCAGTACTTC
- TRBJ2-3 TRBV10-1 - CASSESGWSTDTQYF TGCGCCAGCAGTGAATCAGGGTGGAGCACAGATACGCAGTATTTT
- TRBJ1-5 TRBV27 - CASSLYSGNQPQHF TGTGCCAGCAGTTTATATTCCGGGAATCAGCCCCAGCATTTT
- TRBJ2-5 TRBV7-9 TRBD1 CASSSRGQGGLYQETQYF TGTGCCAGCAGCTCAAGGGGTCAAGGGGGCCTGTACCAAGAGACCCAGTACTTC